Listed below are T cell receptor beta chains from one sample, sequenced in a study of T-cell reconstitution after alpha-beta-depleted transplantation in children. TCRdb recomputed calls from the PCR reads with MiXCR, one row per CDR3 protein. The sample includes hundreds of thousands of distinct CDR3 sequences, 13% of them seen just once. The sample here was PBMCs, mostly from graft donor cells, taken 360 days after TCRalphabeta/CD19-depleted stem cell transplant. All receptors derive from a male patient younger than 18 who had a stem cell transplant for acute myeloid leukemia, so the T cells may come from the graft donor. Both conserved end residues are part of each CDR3. A D gene is named only where the DNA matches it firmly. Clone sizes are given selectively: once, few, many, or a class where the clone is expanded.

CDR3 protein	CDR3 DNA	J gene	D gene	clone size	CDR3 length	V gene
CASSPLTGRAADTQYF	TGTGCCAGCAGTCCCTTGACAGGGAGGGCAGCAGATACGCAGTATTTT	TRBJ2-3	.	many	16	TRBV27
CSALSGQVLNTIYF	TGCAGCGCCCTATCGGGACAGGTTCTAAACACCATATATTTT	TRBJ1-3	TRBD1	few	14	TRBV29-1
CASSLVVSSYNEQFF	TGTGCCAGCAGCTTAGTGGTGAGCTCCTACAATGAGCAGTTCTTC	TRBJ2-1	.	many	15	TRBV7-2
CASSYSGTETTEAFF	TGTGCCAGCAGTTACTCAGGGACAGAGACCACTGAAGCTTTCTTT	TRBJ1-1	TRBD1	.	15	TRBV6-2/TRBV6-3
CATSYLVSRVSSSPLHF	TGTGCCACCAGCTATTTAGTCTCCAGGGTGTCAAGTTCACCCCTCCACTTT	TRBJ1-6	.	few	17	TRBV15
CSAPLPGRGGLNTEAFF	TGCAGCGCGCCCCTACCAGGGAGAGGAGGGCTGAACACTGAAGCTTTCTTT	TRBJ1-1	.	.	17	TRBV29-1
CASGLAGGDTQYF	TGTGCCAGCGGACTAGCGGGAGGAGATACGCAGTATTTT	TRBJ2-3	TRBD2	many	13	TRBV28
CAWSVLDVLGPINTGELFF	TGTGCCTGGAGTGTACTAGACGTTCTCGGACCTATCAACACCGGGGAGCTGTTTTTT	TRBJ2-2	.	many	19	TRBV30
CSAPPGRVYEQYF	TGCAGTGCTCCCCCCGGGAGAGTCTACGAGCAGTACTTC	TRBJ2-7	.	many	13	TRBV20-1
CASSQDPKGTPNYGYTF	TGTGCCAGCAGCCAAGATCCCAAGGGGACCCCCAACTATGGCTACACCTTC	TRBJ1-2	.	.	17	TRBV4-2
CASSPTSGRLGTDTQYF	TGTGCCAGCAGCCCCACTAGCGGGAGGCTGGGCACAGATACGCAGTATTTT	TRBJ2-3	TRBD2	.	17	TRBV7-8
CASSQGPVPTEAFF	TGTGCCAGCAGCCAAGGTCCGGTACCCACTGAAGCTTTCTTT	TRBJ1-1	.	.	14	TRBV4-2
CASSQDAGEQFF	TGCGCCAGCAGCCAAGATGCCGGTGAGCAGTTCTTC	TRBJ2-1	.	medium-sized	12	TRBV4-3
CASSVGNNEQYF	TGTGCCAGCAGCGTAGGAAACAACGAGCAGTACTTC	TRBJ2-7	.	many	12	TRBV9
CASSQDPGDRFTYEQYF	TGCGCCAGCAGCCAAGATCCCGGCGACAGGTTCACATACGAGCAGTACTTC	TRBJ2-7	.	.	17	TRBV4-3
CATRGGMYEQYF	TGTGCCACGAGGGGCGGAATGTACGAGCAGTACTTC	TRBJ2-7	.	many	12	TRBV15
CASSSGGREQFF	TGTGCCAGCAGCTCCGGGGGGCGGGAGCAGTTCTTC	TRBJ2-1	.	.	12	TRBV28
CASSLYLGLAAYEQYF	TGTGCCAGCAGTTTGTATTTGGGGCTAGCGGCCTACGAGCAGTACTTC	TRBJ2-7	TRBD2	many	16	TRBV12-3/TRBV12-4
CASSGLAGGHNEQFF	TGCGCCAGCAGCGGACTAGCGGGAGGACACAATGAGCAGTTCTTC	TRBJ2-1	TRBD2	.	15	TRBV5-1
CASSSVGAHNQPQHF	TGCGCCAGCAGCTCGGTGGGGGCACACAATCAGCCCCAGCATTTT	TRBJ1-5	.	many	15	TRBV4-1
CASTMRNTGELFF	TGTGCCAGCACCATGCGGAACACCGGGGAGCTGTTTTTT	TRBJ2-2	.	few	13	TRBV28
CASISSGGDYGYTF	TGTGCCAGCATCTCATCGGGGGGGGACTATGGCTACACCTTC	TRBJ1-2	.	.	14	TRBV28
CASSPRQFRGTGDIDTQYF	TGTGCCAGCAGCCCGAGGCAGTTTCGCGGGACAGGGGATATAGATACGCAGTATTTT	TRBJ2-3	TRBD1	few	19	TRBV11-1
CSARDLGGMNTEAFF	TGCAGTGCTAGAGATTTAGGGGGCATGAACACTGAAGCTTTCTTT	TRBJ1-1	TRBD1	.	15	TRBV20-1